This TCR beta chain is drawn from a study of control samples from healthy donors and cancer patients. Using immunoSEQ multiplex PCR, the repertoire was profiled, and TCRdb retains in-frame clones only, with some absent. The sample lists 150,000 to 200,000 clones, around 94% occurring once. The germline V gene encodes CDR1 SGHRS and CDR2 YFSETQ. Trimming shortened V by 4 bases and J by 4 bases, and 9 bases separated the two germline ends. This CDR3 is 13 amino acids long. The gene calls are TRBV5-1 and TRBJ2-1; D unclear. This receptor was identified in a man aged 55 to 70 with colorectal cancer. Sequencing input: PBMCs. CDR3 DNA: TGCGCCAGCAGCCAATCACTATACAATGAGCAGTTCTTC. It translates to CASSQSLYNEQFF.